Sequencing of this T cell receptor beta chain was carried out in a study of T cells in tumors after PD-1 blockade. Libraries were prepared by immunoSEQ multiplex PCR; TCRdb keeps only in-frame clonotypes and omits some of them. The repertoire includes 4,800 or so clones, around 60% of them detected once, and roughly 15% sits in the top ten. Germline CDR1 reads SGHDT; CDR2 reads YYEEEE. The V segment lost 3 bases and the J segment 0 bases; nucleotides outside the gene matches: 3. The CDR3 is 16 amino acids. V gene TRBV5-6 combines with J gene TRBJ1-4; TRBD1 matches at 9 bases. The sequences come from tumor tissue, collected after anti-PD-1 treatment. This sequence was found in a human donor with basal cell carcinoma. CDR3 sequence: CASSYRQGATNEKLFF. The CDR3 nucleotides are TGTGCCAGCAGCTATCGACAGGGGGCAACTAATGAAAAACTGTTTTTT. Full variable domain (rest looked up from reference TRBV5-6 and TRBJ1-4): DAGVTQSPTHLIKTRGQQVTLRCSPKSGHDTVSWYQQALGQGPQFIFQYYEEEERQRGNFPDRFSGHQFPNYSSELNVNALLLGDSALYLCASSYRQGATNEKLFFGSGTQLSVL.